The 29 T cell receptor beta chains presented below share a single source sample, sequenced in a study of identical twins. One entry per CDR3 protein, called by TCRdb with MiXCR from the 5' RACE reads. Among around 240,000 distinct CDR3 sequences, about 10% were seen once, and the ten largest hold over 8%. Material for sequencing was memory T cells sorted from blood. Receptors originate from a man aged 50-59 years in good health.

In this sample, this clonotype turned up many times. The chain couples TRBV12-3 or TRBV12-4 to TRBJ1-5; a possible D gene is TRBD1 (6 bases). The ends were cut back, 3 bases at V and 6 bases at J, with 12 bases in the middle. CDR3 length: 14 residues. Here the CDR3 DNA reads TGTGCCAGCAGTTTTGCGGGGGGCGGTCAGCCCCAGCATTTT. This encodes CASSFAGGGQPQHF.

This clonotype was recorded a few times. This rearrangement joins TRBV5-1 to TRBJ1-1; no reliable D call. V lost 2 bases to trimming and J lost 1 base, with 9 bases between them. Germline CDR1 is SGHRS and CDR2 is YFSETQ. The CDR3 has 14 residues. CDR3 sequence: CASSFLAGNTEAFF. The CDR3 DNA sequence: TGCGCCAGCAGCTTCCTAGCGGGGAACACTGAAGCTTTCTTT.

In its sample, this clonotype was seen many times. The chain is built from TRBV19 and TRBJ1-1; tentative D call: TRBD1 (5 bases). Germline CDR1 LNHDA, CDR2 SQIVND (reference sequence). V lost 4 bases and J lost 4, with 13 bases in between. The length of the CDR3 is 14 residues. The CDR3 nucleotides are TGTGCCAGTAGTAGGGGGGGTTCCCTCACTGAAGCTTTCTTT. Amino acids: CASSRGGSLTEAFF.

This clonotype was counted at least ten times. The chain is built from TRBV7-9 and TRBJ2-7, with 7 bases that match TRBD1. This CDR3 has 14 residues. V was clipped by 4 bases and J by 0 bases; unmatched bases: 3. Germline-derived CDR1 and CDR2 are SEHNR and FQNEAQ (reference sequence). CDR3 bases: TGTGCCAGCAGCTCCGGGACAGACTCCTACGAGCAGTACTTC. It translates to CASSSGTDSYEQYF.

This clonotype was recorded a few times. J is TRBJ1-1 and V is TRBV19; D not resolved. Between the trimmed V and J ends, which lost 5 bases and 11 bases, there was a span of 18 bases. There are 13 residues in the CDR3. In germline, CDR1 is LNHDA, CDR2 SQIVND (reference sequence). The CDR3 is CASSPADLNAAFF. The CDR3 region has the DNA TGTGCCAGTAGTCCGGCGGACCTCAATGCGGCTTTCTTT.

This clonotype was counted at least ten times. This chain uses TRBV6-6 with TRBJ1-5; D unresolved. CDR3 size: 13 residues. Germline lookup yields CDR1 MNHNY and CDR2 SVGAGI (reference sequence). The V end was cut by 6 bases, the J end by 1 base, with 7 bases between. CDR3 coding DNA: TGTGCCAGCAGGATCGACAGCAATCAGCCCCAGCATTTT. It specifies CASRIDSNQPQHF.

The chain carries TRBV5-1 and TRBJ2-7; the D gene is possibly TRBD1 (5 bases). Trimming removed 0 bases at V and 6 bases at J, with 16 bases between. The CDR3 is 15 residues long. Per germline, CDR1 SGHRS and CDR2 YFSETQ. The CDR3 sequence is CASSLEPKRTSEQYF. CDR3 sequence (DNA): TGCGCCAGCAGCTTGGAGCCGAAGAGGACATCCGAGCAGTACTTC.

The genes are TRBV15 and TRBJ2-3; TRBD2 matches at 9 bases. The CDR3 runs to 15 residues. Germline CDR1 reads LNHNV; CDR2 reads YYDKDF (reference sequence). The V segment lost 6 bases and the J segment 0 bases; nucleotides outside the gene matches: 4. The CDR3 DNA sequence: TGTGCCACCAGTTCTAGCGGGATAAGCACAGATACGCAGTATTTT. Translated: CATSSSGISTDTQYF.

This clonotype was counted ten times or more. The chain links TRBV7-3 to TRBJ2-2; no definite D call. CDR1 SGHTA and CDR2 FQGTGA come from the germline V gene. There are 12 residues in the CDR3. V was trimmed by 6 bases and J by 6 bases, leaving 8 bases between them. This CDR3 reads CASSYGAGELFF. CDR3 bases: TGTGCCAGCAGTTATGGCGCCGGGGAGCTGTTTTTT.

The table lists this clonotype with many counts. The chain carries TRBV18 and TRBJ2-4; D uncertain. The CDR3 is 15 residues long. V was clipped by 2 bases and J by 3 bases, with 11 bases between them. CDR1 KGHSH and CDR2 LQKENI come from the germline V gene. CDR3 protein: CASSPGVSGKNIQYF. The DNA for the CDR3 is TGTGCCAGCTCACCAGGGGTTAGTGGCAAAAACATTCAGTACTTC.

The chain links TRBV14 to TRBJ1-5; 8 nucleotides match TRBD1. Germline trimming cut 0 bases from V and 1 base from J; bases unmatched to any gene: 11. The germline gives CDR1 SGHDN, CDR2 FVKESK. The CDR3 extends over 19 amino acids. The CDR3 sequence: CASSQDSPGGRLSNQPQHF. In DNA form, the CDR3 reads TGTGCCAGCAGCCAAGATAGCCCAGGGGGCAGATTAAGCAATCAGCCCCAGCATTTT.

The CDR3 nucleotides read TGTGCCAGCAGTTTAGGAGTACGTGGGGAGAATGAAAAACTGTTTTTT. Encoded protein: CASSLGVRGENEKLFF. The chain uses TRBV28 and TRBJ1-4, with D unclear. Germline V gene data show CDR1 as MDHEN and CDR2 as SYDVKM. V shed 2 bases and J shed 5 bases, with 15 bases lying between them. This CDR3 contains 16 residues.

Many counts were recorded for this clonotype. The V call is TRBV4-1, the J call TRBJ1-1; D is perhaps TRBD1 (5 bases). The V end was cut by 0 bases, the J end by 5 bases, with 13 bases between. This CDR3 comprises 15 residues. Germline loops: CDR1 MGHRA, CDR2 YSYEKL. In DNA, the CDR3 is TGCGCCAGCAGCCAAGATGTGGGGGAAAGTACTGAAGCTTTCTTT. Translated: CASSQDVGESTEAFF.

This rearrangement joins TRBV7-9 to TRBJ1-1, with TRBD1 matching over 12 bases. The CDR3 length is 13 residues. CDR1 and CDR2 (germline): SEHNR, FQNEAQ (reference sequence). Trimming took 10 bases from V and 4 from J; bases not matched to a gene: 4. CDR3 protein: CATGQGAVTEAFF. In DNA, the CDR3 is TGTGCCACGGGACAGGGGGCGGTCACTGAAGCTTTCTTT.

This clonotype has at least ten counts. The rearrangement joins TRBV9 to TRBJ1-1; D is uncertain. V shed 3 bases and J shed 0 bases, with 6 bases lying between them. CDR3 length: 13 residues. Germline CDR1 SGDLS, CDR2 YYNGEE. The CDR3 here is CASSETVNTEAFF. The DNA of the CDR3 is TGTGCCAGCAGCGAGACCGTGAACACTGAAGCTTTCTTT.

This clonotype was counted between two and nine times. V usage is TRBV12-3 or TRBV12-4 and J usage is TRBJ2-3, with 8 bases that match TRBD1. The length of the CDR3 is 17 residues. After removal of 2 bases from V and 1 base from J, the junction contained 8 bases not matched to a gene. The CDR3 coding sequence is TGTGCCAGCAGTTTAAGCCCCGGGACAGGACGCACAGATACGCAGTATTTT. It encodes CASSLSPGTGRTDTQYF.

This clonotype came up many times. The V gene is TRBV7-2, the J gene TRBJ2-1; TRBD2 agrees at 7 bases. Germline V gene lookup returns CDR1 SGHTA and CDR2 FQGNSA. The trim removed 7 bases at V and 0 bases at J, leaving 9 bases unmatched. The CDR3 totals 16 residues. CDR3 amino acids: CASTQIGEGSYNEQFF. Here the CDR3 DNA reads TGTGCCAGCACCCAAATCGGGGAGGGCTCCTACAATGAGCAGTTCTTC.

J is TRBJ2-7 and V is TRBV6-1; the match to TRBD1 covers 9 bases. V dropped 10 bases and J dropped 4; count of bases not matched to a gene: 8. There are 13 residues in the CDR3. Germline V gene lookup returns CDR1 MNHNS and CDR2 SASEGT. The CDR3 DNA reads TGTGCCATTAGACAGGGGGGTATGTACGAGCAGTACTTC. Its translation is CAIRQGGMYEQYF.

This clonotype was picked up a small number of times. The rearrangement uses TRBV6-2 or TRBV6-3 and TRBJ2-1, with a tentative D call TRBD2 (5 bases). V was clipped by 4 bases and J by 0 bases, with 13 bases between them. Germline loops: CDR1 MNHEY, CDR2 SVGEGT. The CDR3 totals 16 residues. The DNA for the CDR3 is TGTGCCAGCAGTTCCTTACTACTAGGCTCCTACAATGAGCAGTTCTTC. It translates to CASSSLLLGSYNEQFF.

This clonotype was seen many times. The chain couples TRBV5-1 to TRBJ2-5, with TRBD1 matching over 11 bases. CDR1 and CDR2 from the germline V gene are SGHRS and YFSETQ. With V trimmed by 1 base and J by 0 bases, 8 bases remained unmatched. This CDR3 has 18 residues. The CDR3: CASSLRTGGPPNQETQYF. In DNA, the CDR3 is TGCGCCAGCAGCTTGCGGACAGGGGGCCCGCCTAACCAAGAGACCCAGTACTTC.

The CDR3: CASSDGLVSYEQYF. CDR3 in DNA: TGTGCCAGCAGTGATGGACTAGTCTCCTACGAGCAGTACTTC. This rearrangement joins TRBV2 to TRBJ2-7, with 7 bases matching TRBD2. V shed 3 bases, J shed 0 bases, and the junction held 2 bases outside the gene matches. Germline V gene sequence: CDR1 SNHLY, CDR2 FYNNEI. The CDR3 is made up of 14 amino acids.

This clonotype was seen ten or more times. CDR3 sequence reads: CASSQVTGGSGELFF. CDR3 nucleotide sequence: TGCGCCAGCAGCCAAGTGACAGGGGGGTCCGGGGAGCTGTTTTTT. J is TRBJ2-2 and V is TRBV4-3; 9 nucleotides agree with TRBD1. Germline V gives CDR1 LGHNA, CDR2 YSLEER. With 1 base clipped from V and 6 bases from J, the junction kept 3 bases outside the gene matches. The CDR3 is 15 residues long.

The chain employs TRBV5-4 and TRBJ2-2; 16 nucleotides align to TRBD2. The CDR3 consists of 18 residues. J lost 6 bases, V lost 5 bases, and 10 bases had no gene match. Germline assignment: CDR1 SGHNT and CDR2 YYREEE (reference sequence). The CDR3 protein is CASRDGTSGRASPGELFF. As DNA, the CDR3 is TGTGCCAGCAGGGACGGGACTAGCGGGAGGGCATCCCCCGGGGAGCTGTTTTTT.

The chain uses TRBV6-1 and TRBJ1-1; 7 bases are a match to TRBD1. The germline CDR1 and CDR2 sequences are MNHNS and SASEGT. Unmatched junction bases numbered 4, after V lost 3 bases and J lost 3 bases. This CDR3 region has 14 residues. CDR3 coding DNA: TGTGCCAGCAGTGAGTGGCAGGGGGACACTGAAGCTTTCTTT. Encoded protein: CASSEWQGDTEAFF.

This clonotype was detected ten times or more. This sequence joins TRBV28 and TRBJ2-1; unclear D gene. The CDR3 extends over 11 amino acids. Looked up from germline, CDR1 is MDHEN and CDR2 is SYDVKM. The V end lost 6 bases, the J end lost 8 bases, and 8 bases lay between the germline ends. CDR3 loop: CASRNFDEQFF. CDR3 DNA sequence: TGTGCCAGCAGGAACTTTGATGAGCAGTTCTTC.

This clonotype was seen only a few times. This could be a read error, since a much larger clone is one nucleotide away. This chain joins TRBV20-1 and TRBJ2-1; D is possibly TRBD2 (5 bases). From germline, CDR1 is DFQATT and CDR2 SNEGSKA (reference sequence). The CDR3 has 14 residues. The CDR3 nucleotides read TGCTGTGCTAGACGAGCGGACTCCTACAATGAGCAGTTCTTC. The encoded protein is CCARRADSYNEQFF.

The J gene is TRBJ1-4, the V gene TRBV4-2, with a possible D match to TRBD1 (6 bases). The CDR3 runs 13 residues. Germline lookup yields CDR1 LGHNA and CDR2 YNFKEQ. The V end lost 8 bases, the J end lost 8 bases, and 15 bases lay between the germline ends. Here the CDR3 reads CASGTGRGEKLFF. CDR3 sequence (DNA): TGTGCCAGCGGAACAGGGCGCGGGGAAAAACTGTTTTTT.

This clonotype was detected ten times or more. The chain uses TRBV7-9 and TRBJ2-7; D unresolved. V was pared by 5 bases and J by 4 bases, with 9 bases between. Germline values: CDR1 SEHNR, CDR2 FQNEAQ (reference sequence). The CDR3 is 12 amino acids. DNA of the CDR3: TGTGCCAGCAGCCCCATGGGGTACGAGCAGTACTTC. Translated: CASSPMGYEQYF. Full variable domain (remainder filled in from reference TRBV7-9 and TRBJ2-7): DTGVSQNPRHKITKRGQNVTFRCDPISEHNRLYWYRQTLGQGPEFLTYFQNEAQLEKSRLLSDRFSAERPKGSFSTLEIQRTEQGDSAMYLCASSPMGYEQYFGPGTRLTVT.

There are a few counts of this clonotype. The chain employs TRBV19 and TRBJ2-7; 11 nucleotides align to TRBD2. CDR3 length: 15 amino acids. Looked up from germline, CDR1 is LNHDA and CDR2 is SQIVND (reference sequence). V lost 1 base, J lost 4 bases, and 3 bases stayed unmatched. As DNA, the CDR3 is TGTGCCAGTAGTATAGCGGTAGCGGGAGGGTACGAGCAGTACTTC. It encodes CASSIAVAGGYEQYF.